Included here is one TCR beta chain sequence, with context. Its specificity is not known. The record originates from a study of CD8 T cells in ankylosing spondylitis. Study-wide results and limits: A CD8+ phenotype characterized the disease-linked clones, which were relatively rare in peripheral blood. Made up of about eight highly homologous variants, a TCR beta motif appeared characteristic of ankylosing spondylitis blood. In ankylosing spondylitis patients, matched synovial fluid reportedly showed significant enrichment of disease-linked clones.

The CDR3 is 14 residues long. Trimming removed 0 bases at V and 0 bases at J, with 7 bases between. Germline-derived CDR1 and CDR2 are GTSNPN and SVGIG (reference sequence). A quantitative 5'-RACE method, one with molecular barcodes, was used to make TCR beta libraries. TCRdb re-called the 5' RACE reads with MiXCR, one entry per CDR3 protein. Among about 800,000 distinct CDR3 sequences listed, approximately 10% were seen once. This chain connects TRBV30 to TRBJ2-3; D is unclear. The specimen was blood, either unsorted or a sorted T cell fraction (not recorded which). The sequence derives from a male donor with ankylosing spondylitis. The DNA for the CDR3 is TGTGCCTGGAGTGTAGGCTTTAGCACAGATACGCAGTATTTT. It yields the protein CAWSVGFSTDTQYF.